Described below is a single TCR beta chain sequence and its context. These data come from a study of blood T cells in healthy people across ages. For the second PCR, which ran for roughly 6 to 12 cycles, a sample-barcoded 5' primer and a J-beta primer mix were used. A single record per CDR3 protein comes from TCRdb applying MiXCR to the 5' RACE reads. The data show 550,000 to 800,000 distinct CDR3 sequences, under 25% seen once. The TCR comes from a man aged 70-80 years in good health. Sequencing used blood.

CDR3 in amino acids: CASETEEETQYF. The CDR3 bases are TGTGCCAGCGAAACGGAAGAAGAGACCCAGTACTTC. The chain links TRBV6-1 to TRBJ2-5; D ambiguous. Deletions cut 8 bases from V and 3 bases from J, with 10 bases between. CDR3 length equals 12 residues. Per the germline V gene, CDR1 is MNHNS and CDR2 is SASEGT.